These 2 T cell receptor beta chains came from one sample sequenced in a study of CD8 T cells in Susac syndrome. cDNA came from about 0.5 to 1 ug RNA primed by random hexamers. TCRdb independently ran MiXCR on the immunoSEQ multiplex PCR reads; one entry per CDR3 protein. The sample consists of about 150,000 distinct CDR3 sequences, around 95% of them appearing once. The sequencing sample was made of CD8+ T cells from PBMCs. Receptors were obtained from a human donor with multiple sclerosis.

CDR3 sequence: CASSLNLGAPNTGELFF. The DNA for the CDR3 is TGTGCCAGCAGTTTAAACCTAGGGGCCCCGAACACCGGGGAGCTGTTTTTT. The J gene is TRBJ2-2, the V gene TRBV27; D is possibly TRBD1 (5 bases). The V and J ends lost 2 bases and 0 bases respectively, with 13 bases between them. The CDR3 sequence is 17 residues long. Looked up from germline, CDR1 is MNHEY and CDR2 is SMNVEV (reference sequence).

The chain joins TRBV16 to TRBJ2-5; 8 bases fit TRBD2. Per the germline V gene, CDR1 is KGHSY and CDR2 is FQNENV. This CDR3 has 14 amino acids. With 4 bases clipped from V and 2 bases from J, the junction kept 3 bases outside the gene matches. The CDR3 nucleotides are TGTGCCAGCAGCCCGACTAGCGCGCAAGAGACCCAGTACTTC. Amino acids: CASSPTSAQETQYF.